This TCR beta chain is from a study of early T cells in non-severe SARS-CoV-2 infection. The overall study: Sequencing used unsorted whole-blood bulk RNA, so chains lack pairing.

The CDR3 spans 15 residues. Germline V gene sequence: CDR1 LGHDT, CDR2 YNNKEL (reference sequence). The V gene lost 4 bases and the J gene lost 4 bases, with 11 bases spanning the gap. TCRdb re-called the 5' RACE reads through MiXCR, storing one row per CDR3 protein. The sample lists approximately 52,000 distinct CDR3 sequences, roughly 8.2% occurring once. This sequence joins TRBV3-1 and TRBJ1-6, with TRBD1 as a possible D gene (5 bases). Sequenced: whole blood. The source of this sequence is an adult who was a healthcare worker with PCR-confirmed SARS-CoV-2 infection or an uninfected control (not recorded which). CDR3 bases: TGTGCCAGCAGCCCCGACAGAATATATAATTCACCCCTCCACTTT. Its protein product is CASSPDRIYNSPLHF.